This T cell receptor beta chain came from a study of cytomegalovirus exposure and HLA in healthy donors. On the study more broadly: A prior study identified 110 million or so unique TCR beta sequences from around 180 million T cells.

PCR primers comprised 60 Vbeta and 13 Jbeta primers. Here immunoSEQ multiplex PCR was the method, and the copy in TCRdb shows in-frame clones only, minus some. The data show about 150,000 clones, around three quarters seen once. Regarding the study as a whole: V segments that were indistinguishable, TRBV6-2 and TRBV6-3 among them, were omitted from analysis. In a later analysis, approximately 15,000 TCR beta sequences were associated with HLA alleles at 0.05 false discovery rate.

Details on this clone: Its antigen remains unidentified.

The CDR3 contains 18 residues. Per the germline V gene, CDR1 is LNHDA and CDR2 is SQIVND (reference sequence). The trim removed 3 bases at V and 0 bases at J, leaving 10 bases unmatched. The chain carries TRBV19 and TRBJ2-1, with TRBD1 identical over 8 bases. The receptor was derived from a man in his forties in good health and CMV-seropositive. Input material: PBMCs. The CDR3 is CASSIPDRGIGSYNEQFF. CDR3 nucleotide sequence: TGTGCCAGTAGTATCCCCGACAGGGGCATTGGCTCCTACAATGAGCAGTTCTTC.